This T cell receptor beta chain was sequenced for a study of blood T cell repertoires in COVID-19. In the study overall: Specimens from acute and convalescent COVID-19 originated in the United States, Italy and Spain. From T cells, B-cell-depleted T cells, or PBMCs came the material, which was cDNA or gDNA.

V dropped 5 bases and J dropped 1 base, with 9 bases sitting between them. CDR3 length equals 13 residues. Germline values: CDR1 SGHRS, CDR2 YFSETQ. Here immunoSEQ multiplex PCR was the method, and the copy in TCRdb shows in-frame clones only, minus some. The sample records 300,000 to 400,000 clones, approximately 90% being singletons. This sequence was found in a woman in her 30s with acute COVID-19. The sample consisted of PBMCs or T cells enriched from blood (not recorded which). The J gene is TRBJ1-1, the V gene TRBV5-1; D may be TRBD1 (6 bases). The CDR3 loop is CASRATGNTEAFF. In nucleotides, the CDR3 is TGCGCCAGCAGGGCGACAGGGAACACTGAAGCTTTCTTT.